These 22 T cell receptor beta chains originate from one sample sequenced in a study of response to subunit inactivated influenza vaccine. TCRdb recomputed calls from the RT-PCR reads with MiXCR, one row per CDR3 protein. The table has approximately 570,000 distinct CDR3 sequences, about 8% seen once. The material sequenced was PBMCs from blood, taken around 2 years after vaccination. The receptors derive from a man between 50 and 75 years old who received an inactivated influenza vaccine.

The V gene is TRBV7-2, the J gene TRBJ2-4; weak D call: TRBD1 (6 bases). Trimming shortened V by 5 bases and J by 1 base, and 9 bases separated the two germline ends. Germline CDR1 and CDR2: SGHTA and FQGNSA. There are 14 residues in the CDR3. The DNA for the CDR3 is TGTGCCAGCAGCCCGGACAGTGCCAAAAACATTCAGTACTTC. Translating gives CASSPDSAKNIQYF.

This clonotype was seen many times. The V call is TRBV7-9, the J call TRBJ1-2; D is ambiguous. The germline V and J ends were trimmed by 4 bases and 2 bases, with 8 bases remaining between them. CDR3 length: 13 residues. Germline V gene lookup returns CDR1 SEHNR and CDR2 FQNEAQ (reference sequence). CDR3 region: CASSSTENYGYTF. DNA for the CDR3: TGTGCCAGCAGCTCTACAGAAAACTATGGCTACACCTTC.

At least ten counts were recorded for this clonotype. The chain carries TRBV21-1 and TRBJ2-3; the table names TRBD2, a call not compared with the DNA. TRBV21-1 is recorded as a pseudogene. The CDR3 has 17 amino acids. This CDR3 is CASSNWPSGFRTDTQYF. The CDR3 DNA is TGTGCCAGCAGCAATTGGCCCAGCGGATTTCGCACAGATACGCAGTATTTT.

In this sample, this clonotype turned up a few times. J is TRBJ1-5 and V is TRBV5-6, with D maybe TRBD1 (6 bases). Per the germline V gene, CDR1 is SGHDT and CDR2 is YYEEEE. Deletions cut 0 bases from V and 3 bases from J, with 10 bases between. The CDR3 loop spans 15 amino acids. CDR3 sequence (DNA): TGTGCCAGCAGCTTGGTGGGGGCCTACAATCAGCCCCAGCATTTT. Its protein is CASSLVGAYNQPQHF.

This clonotype showed up many times. This rearrangement joins TRBV5-1 to TRBJ1-1; D may be TRBD1 (5 bases). This CDR3 region has 14 residues. V was shortened by 2 bases and J by 3 bases, with 11 bases between the two germline ends. The germline V gene encodes CDR1 SGHRS and CDR2 YFSETQ. The CDR3 here is CASSLLQGYTEAFF. The CDR3 DNA reads as TGCGCCAGCAGCTTACTCCAGGGTTACACTGAAGCTTTCTTT.

This clonotype was recorded many times. The V call is TRBV5-1, the J call TRBJ2-3; D gene ambiguous. The CDR3 extends over 15 amino acids. The V gene's germline CDR1 is SGHRS and CDR2 YFSETQ. Trimming cost V 4 bases and J 2 bases, with 14 bases left between them. The CDR3 sequence is CASSSDGINTDTQYF. The DNA for the CDR3 is TGCGCCAGCAGCAGCGACGGAATCAACACAGATACGCAGTATTTT.

This CDR3 is CATSQIDGFQETQYF. As DNA, the CDR3 is TGTGCCACCAGTCAGATCGACGGCTTCCAAGAGACCCAGTACTTC. J is TRBJ2-5 and V is TRBV15; D remains unclear. Germline lookup yields CDR1 LNHNV and CDR2 YYDKDF (reference sequence). The CDR3 sequence is 15 residues long. V was pared by 6 bases and J by 1 base, with 15 bases between.

The rearrangement joins TRBV12-3 or TRBV12-4 to TRBJ2-2; D might be TRBD1 (5 bases). The V gene lost 6 bases and the J gene lost 6 bases, with 11 bases spanning the gap. The CDR3 runs to 13 residues. The CDR3 loop is CASRQGIAGELFF. In DNA form, the CDR3 reads TGTGCCAGCAGGCAGGGTATCGCCGGGGAGCTGTTTTTT.

This clonotype was seen a few times. This chain links TRBV7-8 with TRBJ2-5, with D uncertain. With 6 bases removed from V and 4 bases from J, the gap between germline ends came to 15 bases. Per germline, CDR1 SGHVS and CDR2 FQNEAQ. The CDR3 contains 14 residues. The DNA of the CDR3 is TGTGCCAGCAGGTCTACAGCCCCCATAGAGACCCAGTACTTC. Translation gives CASRSTAPIETQYF.

The chain has TRBV24-1 and TRBJ1-2; no firm D call. CDR3 length equals 12 residues. CDR1 and CDR2 from the germline V gene are KGHDR and SFDVKD. Trimming pared 4 bases from V and 0 bases from J, leaving 2 bases between. The CDR3 loop reads CATSEANYGYTF. The DNA for the CDR3 is TGTGCCACCAGTGAAGCTAACTATGGCTACACCTTC.

This clonotype was detected a few times. This CDR3 is missing its conserved last phenylalanine or tryptophan, likely due to a read error. The limits of the CDR3 on the DNA are not certain, so only TCRdb's listed CDR3 is given. The rearrangement uses TRBV21-1 and TRBJ2-7; TRBD2 was called by the table and not checked on the DNA. TRBV21-1 is flagged as a pseudogene. The length of the CDR3 is 9 amino acids, counting both ends. The CDR3 here is CASSDFCPR.

This chain links TRBV7-9 with TRBJ2-1; D call uncertain. This CDR3 contains 12 residues. Germline values: CDR1 SEHNR, CDR2 FQNEAQ (reference sequence). Trimming shortened V by 3 bases and J by 7 bases, and 7 bases separated the two germline ends. The CDR3 region is CASSFNRNEQFF. Written as DNA, the CDR3 is TGTGCCAGCAGCTTCAACAGAAATGAGCAGTTCTTC.

This clonotype has more than one count but fewer than ten. The chain uses TRBV12-3 or TRBV12-4 and TRBJ2-1, with D possibly matching TRBD2 (6 bases). Trimming took 8 bases from V and 4 from J, leaving 15 bases between them. This CDR3 spans 14 amino acids. CDR3 nucleotides: TGTGCCAGCGGCGAAAGCGGACTATACAATGAGCAGTTCTTC. As protein: CASGESGLYNEQFF.

The genes are TRBV4-1 and TRBJ2-5; the match to TRBD2 covers 8 bases. Germline V CDR1 and CDR2: MGHRA, YSYEKL. J gave up 1 base and V 9 bases, and 1 base lay outside the gene matches. The CDR3 is 12 amino acids. CDR3 sequence (DNA): TGCGCCAGTAGCGGGATCCAAGAGACCCAGTACTTC. It specifies CASSGIQETQYF.

The CDR3 DNA is TGTGCCAGCACGGTACTAGCGGGAAACAATGAGCAGTTCTTC. It encodes CASTVLAGNNEQFF. The chain has TRBV6-5 and TRBJ2-1; 10 bases align to TRBD2. This CDR3 is 14 amino acids long. CDR1 is MNHEY, CDR2 SVGAGI, per germline. V lost 7 bases, J lost 5 bases, and 5 bases stayed unmatched.

Remarks on this clonotype: Given a much more abundant clone one base away, this may be a read error. The chain employs TRBV20-1 and TRBJ2-1; possible D gene TRBD1, 6 bases. The CDR3 extends over 12 amino acids. In germline, CDR1 is DFQATT, CDR2 SNEGSKA (reference sequence). The CDR3 spells CSARQHREERFF. The CDR3 DNA reads TGCAGTGCTAGACAGCACAGGGAAGAGCGGTTCTTC.

This clonotype showed up many times. CDR3 DNA sequence: TGCAGTGCTAGACTAGCGGGGGCCTATTCCCACAATGAGCAGTTCTTC. Translating gives CSARLAGAYSHNEQFF. J is TRBJ2-1 and V is TRBV20-1; 10 bases map to TRBD2. Trimming took 2 bases from V and 5 from J; bases not matched to a gene: 9. The germline CDR1 and CDR2 sequences are DFQATT and SNEGSKA (reference sequence). The CDR3 consists of 16 residues.

J is TRBJ2-1 and V is TRBV11-3; D may be TRBD1 (5 bases). Germline assignment: CDR1 SGHNT and CDR2 YENEEA. CDR3 length: 14 amino acids. V lost 4 bases and J lost 8, with 15 bases in between. The CDR3 reads CASSYGQGMDEQFF. CDR3 nucleotide sequence: TGTGCCAGCAGCTATGGGCAGGGTATGGATGAGCAGTTCTTC. Based on the CDR3 plus reference TRBV11-3 and TRBJ2-1, the full variable domain is EAGVVQSPRYKIIEKKQPVAFWCNPISGHNTLYWYLQNLGQGPELLIRYENEEAVDDSQLPKDRFSAERLKGVDSTLKIQPAELGDSAVYLCASSYGQGMDEQFFGPGTRLTVL.

In its sample, this clonotype was seen many times. The rearrangement joins TRBV20-1 to TRBJ2-1; 7 positions agree with TRBD2. Germline-derived CDR1 and CDR2 are DFQATT and SNEGSKA (reference sequence). Trimming took 1 base from V and 0 from J; bases not matched to a gene: 6. The CDR3 covers 16 residues. CDR3 nucleotide sequence: TGCAGTGCTAGAGGATATCTAGCGGTCTCCTACAATGAGCAGTTCTTC. Its translation: CSARGYLAVSYNEQFF.

In this sample, this clonotype turned up many times. This chain uses TRBV12-3 or TRBV12-4 with TRBJ1-3; D is ambiguous. Trimming took 6 bases from V and 4 from J, leaving 13 bases between them. This CDR3 has 14 amino acids. CDR3 sequence (DNA): TGTGCCAGCAGCCTCGGAAGCGGAGGAAACACCATATATTTT. Amino acids: CASSLGSGGNTIYF.

The chain has TRBV20-1 and TRBJ2-1; maybe TRBD1 (6 bases). V was trimmed by 3 bases and J by 0 bases, leaving 9 bases between them. The length of the CDR3 is 14 residues. Per the germline V gene, CDR1 is DFQATT and CDR2 is SNEGSKA (reference sequence). As DNA, the CDR3 is TGCAGTGCTAGCGGGGACATCTCCTACAATGAGCAGTTCTTC. Translation: CSASGDISYNEQFF.

This clonotype was seen a few times. The rearrangement joins TRBV24-1 to TRBJ1-1, with 9 positions matching TRBD1. Germline lookup yields CDR1 KGHDR and CDR2 SFDVKD. The CDR3 sequence is 19 residues long. With 7 bases clipped from V and 4 bases from J, the junction kept 21 bases outside the gene matches. CDR3 loop: CATSRDRDGPGYSGTEAFF. CDR3 nucleotides: TGTGCCACCAGCCGGGACAGGGACGGCCCGGGTTATTCCGGCACTGAAGCTTTCTTT.